This T cell receptor beta chain was sequenced in a study of blood T cell repertoires in COVID-19. Study information: Samples representing acute and convalescent COVID-19 were sourced from the United States, Italy and Spain. Nucleic acid was either cDNA or gDNA, and it came from T cells, B-cell-depleted T cells, or PBMCs.

Seattle cases were enrolled at active infection and followed longitudinally. Per the original data handling: Reference gene primer amplification gave estimated nucleated cell counts. Generated by immunoSEQ multiplex PCR, the TCRdb table keeps only in-frame clones and is missing some. V and J calls and clone size are those listed in that table; D and trimming were worked out from the DNA. The table records over 95,000 clones, approximately 85% of them present only once. The sequenced material came from peripheral blood. The source is a woman aged 55-70 years with COVID-19, enrolled during active disease.

The chain's CDR3 is CASSYTGHRTNYGYTF. In DNA form, the CDR3 reads TGTGCCAGCAGTTACACCGGCCACAGGACTAACTATGGCTACACCTTC. The V and J genes are TRBV6-2 or TRBV6-3 and TRBJ1-2; D may be TRBD1 (5 bases). The CDR3 loop spans 16 amino acids. Germline lookup yields CDR1 MNHEY and CDR2 SVGEGT. The V gene lost 2 bases and the J gene lost 0 bases, with 13 bases spanning the gap.